These 31 T cell receptor beta chains came from one sample sequenced in a study of beta chain features in type 1 diabetes. Their recognized antigens are unknown. Overall study findings and caveats: TCRB CDR3s from Type 1 diabetes patients were moderately but significantly shorter in all four CD4+ subsets.

Since all of the isolated RNA was reverse transcribed, expressed TCRB transcripts were what got sequenced. The method was immunoSEQ multiplex PCR; TCRdb's version includes in-frame clones alone and lacks a portion of them. This sample has about 230,000 clones, with approximately 16% found just once. The sequencing sample was made of naive CD4+ T cells from blood. The receptor source for this set is a man aged 25 to 45 with type 1 diabetes.

This clone was seen more than once but under ten times. V is TRBV27 and J is TRBJ2-7; TRBD1 aligns across 10 bases. Unmatched junction bases numbered 5, after V lost 5 bases and J lost 4 bases. CDR3 length equals 14 residues. The germline CDR1 and CDR2 sequences are MNHEY and SMNVEV (reference sequence). The CDR3: CASSHGDRGYEQYF. The DNA for the CDR3 is TGTGCCAGCAGTCACGGGGACAGGGGTTACGAGCAGTACTTC.

This clone was observed a handful of times. The chain joins TRBV7-2 to TRBJ2-6; D gene ambiguous. This CDR3 contains 15 residues. The V end was cut by 5 bases, the J end by 1 base, with 9 bases between. Germline loops: CDR1 SGHTA, CDR2 FQGNSA. CDR3: CASSPRVSGANVLTF. DNA of the CDR3: TGTGCCAGCAGCCCCCGGGTGTCTGGGGCCAACGTCCTGACTTTC. Using reference TRBV7-2 and TRBJ2-6 for the parts outside the CDR3, the full variable domain is GAGVSQSPSNKVTEKGKDVELRCDPISGHTALYWYRQSLGQGLEFLIYFQGNSAPDKSGLPSDRFSAERTGGSVSTLTIQRTQQEDSAVYLCASSPRVSGANVLTFGAGSRLTVL.

V gene TRBV18 combines with J gene TRBJ2-1; the D gene could be TRBD1 or TRBD2 (5 bases each). Between the trimmed V and J ends, which lost 6 bases and 6 bases, there was a span of 21 bases. The CDR3 loop spans 16 amino acids. CDR1 KGHSH and CDR2 LQKENI come from the germline V gene. CDR3 loop: CASSPSEGLFRNEQFF. CDR3 bases: TGTGCCAGCTCCCCGAGCGAGGGGTTGTTTCGCAATGAGCAGTTCTTC.

The CDR3, as DNA: TGCAGCGTTGACAGACTAGCGGGAGGGAATGAGCAGTTCTTC. Encoded protein: CSVDRLAGGNEQFF. The chain has TRBV29-1 and TRBJ2-1; 14 bases line up with TRBD2. The CDR3 is 14 residues long. The junction had 2 bases not matched to a gene; V was cut back by 3 bases and J by 7 bases. Germline V gene data show CDR1 as SQVTM and CDR2 as ANQGSEA.

This clone was found a few times. CDR3 residues: CATLAEYQETQYF. The CDR3, as DNA: TGTGCCACCTTAGCGGAGTACCAAGAGACCCAGTACTTC. This chain joins TRBV25-1 and TRBJ2-7, with D perhaps TRBD2 (6 bases). Judging by the DNA end, TRBJ2-5 fits better; the J call may be wrong. This CDR3 is built from 13 residues. Germline CDR1 is MGHDK and CDR2 is SYGVNS.

This clone came up a few times. V gene TRBV4-3 combines with J gene TRBJ1-4, with D perhaps TRBD1 (6 bases). This CDR3 comprises 17 residues. CDR1 and CDR2 (germline): LGHNA, YSLEER. With 1 base removed from V and 5 bases from J, the gap between germline ends came to 17 bases. The CDR3 DNA reads TGCGCCAGCAGCCAAGGGGGTTCGACAGGAGGAAATGAAAAACTGTTTTTT. Encoded protein: CASSQGGSTGGNEKLFF.

In its sample, this clone was seen a few times. This chain connects TRBV9 to TRBJ2-5; D gene ambiguous. This CDR3 region has 15 residues. Trimming removed 0 bases at V and 5 bases at J, with 14 bases between. Germline CDR1 and CDR2: SGDLS and YYNGEE. The CDR3 here is CASSVASTKRETQYF. The DNA of the CDR3 is TGTGCCAGCAGCGTAGCCTCCACCAAGAGGGAGACCCAGTACTTC.

The sample holds a few counts of this clone. V is TRBV7-2 and J is TRBJ2-3, with D tentatively TRBD2 (5 bases). CDR3 size: 18 residues. The germline V gene encodes CDR1 SGHTA and CDR2 FQGNSA. The V end was cut by 5 bases, the J end by 6 bases, with 27 bases between. The DNA of the CDR3 is TGTGCCAGCAGCAAACGTCAGGAGGTAGTCCCGGGATACGATACGCAGTATTTT. Residues: CASSKRQEVVPGYDTQYF.

J is TRBJ2-7 and V is TRBV29-1; D call uncertain. Germline CDR1 SQVTM, CDR2 ANQGSEA. CDR3 length: 14 amino acids. Trimming stripped 4 bases from V and 2 bases from J, with 15 bases between. The CDR3 region is CSVASGESPYEQYF. In nucleotides, the CDR3 is TGCAGCGTTGCATCAGGCGAGAGCCCCTACGAGCAGTACTTC.

The V and J genes are TRBV19 and TRBJ2-5; no clear D. Germline CDR1 LNHDA, CDR2 SQIVND (reference sequence). Deletions cut 3 bases from V and 2 bases from J, with 10 bases between. The CDR3 totals 14 residues. The CDR3 spells CASSMKKGQETQYF. CDR3 nucleotide sequence: TGTGCCAGTAGTATGAAGAAGGGTCAAGAGACCCAGTACTTC.

The V and J genes are TRBV21-1 and TRBJ2-1; TRBD1, the table's D call, was not compared with the DNA. TRBV21-1 counts as a pseudogene. The CDR3 spans 13 residues. The CDR3 sequence is CASPHRVYNEQFF. The CDR3 coding sequence is TGTGCCAGCCCCCACAGAGTATACAATGAGCAGTTCTTC.

The rearrangement joins TRBV5-1 to TRBJ1-2, with D unresolved. Germline CDR1 and CDR2: SGHRS and YFSETQ. V dropped 4 bases and J dropped 2 bases, with 9 bases sitting between them. This CDR3 has 13 amino acids. For the CDR3, the DNA is TGCGCCAGCAGCCCAGATAACAACTATGGCTACACCTTC. It yields the protein CASSPDNNYGYTF.

J is TRBJ1-3 and V is TRBV29-1; D uncertain. The V and J ends lost 3 bases and 3 bases respectively, with 6 bases between them. The CDR3 covers 12 residues. Germline V gene lookup returns CDR1 SQVTM and CDR2 ANQGSEA. The CDR3 loop is CSVETNGNTIYF. The DNA of the CDR3 is TGCAGCGTTGAGACAAATGGAAACACCATATATTTT.

The chain uses TRBV30 and TRBJ2-1; TRBD1 matches 9 bases. Germline loops: CDR1 GTSNPN, CDR2 SVGIG (reference sequence). Germline trimming cut 3 bases from V and 4 bases from J; bases unmatched to any gene: 7. This CDR3 is 15 amino acids long. The CDR3 protein is CAWRPDRGTYNEQFF. In nucleotides, the CDR3 is TGTGCCTGGAGACCAGACAGGGGGACGTACAATGAGCAGTTCTTC.

This clone appeared a few times. V usage is TRBV9 and J usage is TRBJ1-1; D uncertain. CDR1 is SGDLS and CDR2 is YYNGEE in the germline V gene. The CDR3 contains 16 residues. Between the trimmed V and J ends, which lost 3 bases and 3 bases, there was a span of 18 bases. The CDR3 loop reads CASSAGRYPGDTEAFF. The CDR3 region has the DNA TGTGCCAGCAGCGCCGGTCGGTACCCCGGGGACACTGAAGCTTTCTTT.

The CDR3 loop reads CASSRQGGTQQYF. The CDR3, as DNA: TGTGCCAGCAGCCGACAGGGAGGTACGCAGCAGTACTTC. V gene TRBV27 combines with J gene TRBJ2-7, with a weak D call TRBD1 (7 bases). Trimming removed 6 bases from V and 8 bases from J, with 17 bases in between. Germline lookup yields CDR1 MNHEY and CDR2 SMNVEV (reference sequence). The CDR3 contains 13 residues.

The chain is built from TRBV7-2 and TRBJ1-1; a possible D gene is TRBD1 (5 bases). Trimming left V 3 bases short and J 7 bases short, with 12 bases between. Germline CDR1 reads SGHTA; CDR2 reads FQGNSA. CDR3 length equals 13 residues. The CDR3 sequence is CASSFSQGSEAFF. DNA for the CDR3: TGTGCCAGCAGCTTCTCCCAGGGCAGTGAAGCTTTCTTT.

This clone appeared a few times. V and J are TRBV2 and TRBJ1-1, with D uncertain. Germline V gene lookup returns CDR1 SNHLY and CDR2 FYNNEI. The CDR3 extends over 12 amino acids. V gave up 6 bases and J gave up 0 bases, with 5 bases separating them. The CDR3 is CASRRMNTEAFF. The CDR3, as DNA: TGTGCCAGCAGGAGAATGAACACTGAAGCTTTCTTT.

This clone was counted only a few times. This chain joins TRBV10-3 and TRBJ2-5; 11 bases align to TRBD1. The ends lost 6 bases at V and 4 bases at J; junction bases unmatched: 7. Germline V gene lookup returns CDR1 ENHRY and CDR2 SYGVKD. The CDR3 has 15 amino acids. The CDR3 reads CAIRAGTGGGETQYF. The DNA for the CDR3 is TGTGCCATCAGGGCCGGGACAGGGGGTGGAGAGACCCAGTACTTC.

This chain uses TRBV9 with TRBJ2-2; no clear D gene. Germline lookup yields CDR1 SGDLS and CDR2 YYNGEE. The V gene lost 0 bases and the J gene lost 4 bases, with 7 bases spanning the gap. This CDR3 is 14 amino acids long. For the CDR3, the DNA is TGTGCCAGCAGCGTAGCGTCGGGCACCGGGGAGCTGTTTTTT. Residues: CASSVASGTGELFF.

This clone was seen a few times. This rearrangement joins TRBV7-3 to TRBJ2-3, with D possibly matching TRBD2 (5 bases). The germline V gene encodes CDR1 SGHTA and CDR2 FQGTGA. CDR3 length: 13 amino acids. Trimming removed 5 bases at V and 2 bases at J, with 8 bases between. CDR3 residues: CASSRGSTDTQYF. The CDR3 DNA reads as TGTGCCAGCAGCCGGGGTTCCACAGATACGCAGTATTTT.

The chain links TRBV25-1 to TRBJ2-2; 7 bases match TRBD1. This CDR3 spans 16 amino acids. Germline V gives CDR1 MGHDK, CDR2 SYGVNS. V trimming: 7 bases; J trimming: 4 bases; junction bases outside the gene matches: 12. The DNA for the CDR3 is TGTGCCAGCACCTACAACAGGGGTTTGGGCACCGGGGAGCTGTTTTTT. It specifies CASTYNRGLGTGELFF.

V gene TRBV4-2 combines with J gene TRBJ2-3; TRBD1 aligns across 9 bases. The V and J ends lost 8 bases and 3 bases, in that order; junction bases with no gene match: 9. Germline V gene sequence: CDR1 LGHNA, CDR2 YNFKEQ. CDR3 length: 15 residues. For the CDR3, the DNA is TGTGCCAGCGGACCTGGGGACAGGGAAACAGATACGCAGTATTTT. It specifies CASGPGDRETDTQYF.

This clone showed up just a few times. The chain carries TRBV6-5 and TRBJ2-3; D remains unclear. Germline-derived CDR1 and CDR2 are MNHEY and SVGAGI. This CDR3 is 13 amino acids long. V lost 4 bases and J 13 bases, leaving 18 bases between the germline ends. The CDR3 here is CASSLSLGSKKYF. Here the CDR3 DNA reads TGTGCCAGCAGTTTATCGTTGGGTAGCAAGAAGTATTTT.

This clone showed up just a few times. The chain has TRBV25-1 and TRBJ2-7; perhaps D is TRBD1 or TRBD2 (5 bases each). The germline CDR1 and CDR2 sequences are MGHDK and SYGVNS. The CDR3 is 12 amino acids. V dropped 7 bases and J dropped 1 base, with 8 bases sitting between them. As DNA, the CDR3 is TGTGCCAGCACTGAGGGGTCCTACGAGCAGTACTTC. This sequence encodes CASTEGSYEQYF.

The chain employs TRBV6-5 and TRBJ2-5, with D possibly TRBD2 on 6 matching bases. Trimming left V 6 bases short and J 7 bases short, with 18 bases between. The CDR3 covers 14 residues. Looked up from germline, CDR1 is MNHEY and CDR2 is SVGAGI. CDR3 residues: CASSTARGVRTQYF. In DNA, the CDR3 is TGTGCCAGCAGCACAGCGCGCGGGGTCAGGACCCAGTACTTC.

This chain connects TRBV18 to TRBJ2-5; D is possibly TRBD2 (6 bases). The germline V gene encodes CDR1 KGHSH and CDR2 LQKENI. This CDR3 spans 15 amino acids. The V and J ends lost 3 bases and 1 base respectively, with 12 bases between them. As DNA, the CDR3 is TGTGCCAGCTCACCTCCCGCGGGGCGCCAAGAGACCCAGTACTTC. Translation gives CASSPPAGRQETQYF.

A few counts support this clone. This sequence joins TRBV29-1 and TRBJ2-7; no reliable D call. The germline V and J ends were trimmed by 4 bases and 4 bases, with 14 bases remaining between them. Per germline, CDR1 SQVTM and CDR2 ANQGSEA. This CDR3 has 13 amino acids. Written as DNA, the CDR3 is TGCAGCGTTGGATCCAGGATTCTTTACGAGCAGTACTTC. Translating it yields CSVGSRILYEQYF.

The CDR3 region has the DNA TGTGCCAGCAGCCAAGAGTCGATAGGGAACGAGCAGTACTTC. Protein: CASSQESIGNEQYF. The V call is TRBV4-2, the J call TRBJ2-7, with D unresolved. Germline V gene lookup returns CDR1 LGHNA and CDR2 YNFKEQ. Trimming pared 0 bases from V and 5 bases from J, leaving 11 bases between. The CDR3 is 14 amino acids.

A few counts support this clone. V and J are TRBV14 and TRBJ2-5; unclear D gene. The germline V gene encodes CDR1 SGHDN and CDR2 FVKESK. There are 15 residues in the CDR3. With 0 bases removed from V and 4 bases from J, the gap between germline ends came to 12 bases. The CDR3 bases are TGTGCCAGCAGCCAAGACGCGGTGCCCCCAGAGACCCAGTACTTC. It translates to CASSQDAVPPETQYF. Complete variable domain (other parts from reference TRBV14 and TRBJ2-5): EAGVTQFPSHSVIEKGQTVTLRCDPISGHDNLYWYRRVMGKEIKFLLHFVKESKQDESGMPNNRFLAERTGGTYSTLKVQPAELEDSGVYFCASSQDAVPPETQYFGPGTRLLVL.

This clone has only a few counts. The chain is built from TRBV6-1 and TRBJ2-7; D uncertain. Trimming left V 1 base short and J 7 bases short, with 8 bases between. The length of the CDR3 is 12 residues. CDR1 and CDR2 (germline): MNHNS, SASEGT. The CDR3 coding sequence is TGTGCCAGCAGTGAAGAGTCGTGGGAGCAGTACTTC. Translated, it gives CASSEESWEQYF.